The 7 T cell receptor beta chains presented below share a single source sample, sequenced in a study of blood T cell repertoires in COVID-19. Sequencing was performed with immunoSEQ multiplex PCR; in TCRdb, only in-frame clones are kept and a portion is missing. The sample shows 100,000 to 110,000 clones, 70% to 90% of them seen only once. Sample: peripheral blood. The receptors were sampled from a human donor in a cohort sampled during active COVID-19.

The chain combines TRBV5-6 with TRBJ2-6; D uncertain. This CDR3 is built from 16 residues. Germline CDR1 reads SGHDT; CDR2 reads YYEEEE. The V gene lost 0 bases and the J gene lost 0 bases, with 7 bases spanning the gap. The CDR3 nucleotides read TGTGCCAGCAGCTTGGGGCGGAGCTCTGGGGCCAACGTCCTGACTTTC. This translates into CASSLGRSSGANVLTF.

The rearrangement links TRBV12-3 or TRBV12-4 to TRBJ1-5; D is uncertain. This CDR3 has 12 residues. V was trimmed by 8 bases and J by 4 bases, leaving 9 bases between them. Written as DNA, the CDR3 is TGTGCCAGCGCGGGCTCAAATCAGCCCCAGCATTTT. Protein: CASAGSNQPQHF.

The V and J genes are TRBV6-5 and TRBJ1-4; possible D gene TRBD1, 5 bases. The CDR3 totals 15 residues. Germline-derived CDR1 and CDR2 are MNHEY and SVGAGI. The V end was cut by 4 bases, the J end by 5 bases, with 14 bases between. CDR3: CASSFTGRGNEKLFF. The CDR3 DNA follows: TGTGCCAGCAGTTTTACAGGCCGGGGGAATGAAAAACTGTTTTTT.

The chain uses TRBV18 and TRBJ2-7; 9 nucleotides align to TRBD1. The CDR3 spans 17 residues. Germline V gene sequence: CDR1 KGHSH, CDR2 LQKENI. After removal of 4 bases from V and 3 bases from J, the junction contained 13 bases not matched to a gene. CDR3 nucleotide sequence: TGTGCCAGCTCACATCAAAAGGACAGGGGTGGGCACTACGAGCAGTACTTC. This encodes CASSHQKDRGGHYEQYF.

This clone was detected ten times or more. The genes are TRBV12-3 or TRBV12-4 and TRBJ2-7, with D maybe TRBD1 (6 bases). V lost 6 bases and J 7 bases, leaving 13 bases between the germline ends. The CDR3 is 12 residues long. The CDR3 DNA reads as TGTGCCAGCAGCAACAGGGCCCAGGAGCAGTACTTC. It translates to CASSNRAQEQYF.

J is TRBJ2-3 and V is TRBV10-3; 12 bases are shared with TRBD2. With 2 bases clipped from V and 0 bases from J, the junction kept 9 bases outside the gene matches. CDR1 and CDR2 (germline): ENHRY, SYGVKD. The CDR3 length is 19 residues. CDR3 residues: CAISEPSGRVIRSTDTQYF. The DNA of the CDR3 is TGTGCCATCAGTGAGCCTAGCGGGAGGGTGATTCGTAGCACAGATACGCAGTATTTT.

The chain joins TRBV10-3 to TRBJ2-1; perhaps TRBD2 as D (5 bases). Germline V gene sequence: CDR1 ENHRY, CDR2 SYGVKD. The V gene lost 4 bases and the J gene lost 9 bases, with 7 bases spanning the gap. This CDR3 contains 11 residues. In DNA form, the CDR3 reads TGTGCCATCAGTGTAGGGAGTGAGCAGTTCTTC. Protein: CAISVGSEQFF.